These 8 T cell receptor beta chains were sequenced from one sample in a study. Each CDR3 protein gets one entry after TCRdb re-called the RT-PCR reads with MiXCR. The sample has about 680,000 distinct CDR3 sequences, 11% to 15% seen once. Input material: memory CD4+ T cells from blood. Receptors were obtained from a female donor in good health, serving as a healthy control.

This clonotype was recorded at least ten times. The CDR3 sequence is CATEGHLGEQYF. The CDR3 coding sequence is TGTGCCACCGAGGGACACCTCGGCGAGCAGTACTTC. This rearrangement joins TRBV6-5 to TRBJ2-7; D possibly corresponds to TRBD1 (6 bases). Germline values: CDR1 MNHEY, CDR2 SVGAGI. Trimming removed 10 bases from V and 6 bases from J, with 16 bases in between. The CDR3 runs 12 residues.

This clonotype has at least ten counts. This chain joins TRBV29-1 and TRBJ2-3, with no clear D. Germline assignment: CDR1 SQVTM and CDR2 ANQGSEA. The CDR3 is 12 residues long. V gave up 0 bases and J gave up 6 bases, with 7 bases separating them. DNA for the CDR3: TGCAGCGTTGAAGATCAAGGGGATACGCAGTATTTT. Protein: CSVEDQGDTQYF.

The V gene is TRBV7-9, the J gene TRBJ1-1; perhaps TRBD1 as D (6 bases). The V and J ends lost 2 bases and 11 bases respectively, with 15 bases between them. CDR3 length: 13 residues. The germline V gene has CDR1 SEHNR and CDR2 FQNEAQ (reference sequence). The CDR3 DNA is TGTGCCAGCAGCTTAACCCCAGGGAGGGGGGCTTTCTTT. It specifies CASSLTPGRGAFF. The full variable domain, in which reference TRBV7-9 and TRBJ1-1 provide the parts outside the CDR3, is DTGVSQNPRHKITKRGQNVTFRCDPISEHNRLYWYRQTLGQGPEFLTYFQNEAQLEKSRLLSDRFSAERPKGSFSTLEIQRTEQGDSAMYLCASSLTPGRGAFFGQGTRLTVV.

Ten or more counts support this clonotype. The CDR3 is CASSIGIVRVNQPQHF. In DNA form, the CDR3 reads TGTGCCAGCAGCATAGGGATTGTGAGAGTAAATCAGCCCCAGCATTTT. This sequence joins TRBV6-1 and TRBJ1-5; no reliable D call. The CDR3 spans 16 residues. The ends were cut back, 6 bases at V and 4 bases at J, with 19 bases in the middle. Germline-derived CDR1 and CDR2 are MNHNS and SASEGT.

This chain connects TRBV9 to TRBJ2-3; D unresolved. CDR1 is SGDLS, CDR2 YYNGEE, per germline. Trimming cost V 0 bases and J 5 bases, with 13 bases left between them. The length of the CDR3 is 15 residues. The CDR3 protein is CASSVVGIIGDTQYF. CDR3 bases: TGTGCCAGCAGCGTAGTAGGGATCATCGGAGATACGCAGTATTTT.

Only a few counts were recorded for this clonotype. The J gene is TRBJ1-6, the V gene TRBV11-2; 7 bases agree with TRBD1. J lost 9 bases, V lost 4 bases, and 9 bases had no gene match. This CDR3 comprises 15 residues. Germline CDR1 is SGHAT and CDR2 is FQNNGV. CDR3 amino acids: CASSWEQGRGSPLHF. Here the CDR3 DNA reads TGTGCCAGCAGCTGGGAACAGGGGAGAGGTTCACCCCTCCACTTT.

There are a few counts of this clonotype. This chain uses TRBV7-2 with TRBJ2-7; D is undetermined. This CDR3 spans 13 amino acids. CDR1 is SGHTA and CDR2 is FQGNSA in the germline V gene. The V gene lost 1 base and the J gene lost 2 bases, with 6 bases spanning the gap. The CDR3 sequence is CASSLDNTYEQYF. DNA of the CDR3: TGTGCCAGCAGCTTAGACAATACCTACGAGCAGTACTTC.

The genes are TRBV2 and TRBJ2-1, with D maybe TRBD2 (6 bases). The length of the CDR3 is 14 residues. Trimming stripped 4 bases from V and 3 bases from J, with 10 bases between. Germline V gene lookup returns CDR1 SNHLY and CDR2 FYNNEI. The chain's CDR3 is CASSARLDYNEQFF. The CDR3 DNA is TGTGCCAGCAGTGCTCGACTAGACTACAATGAGCAGTTCTTC.